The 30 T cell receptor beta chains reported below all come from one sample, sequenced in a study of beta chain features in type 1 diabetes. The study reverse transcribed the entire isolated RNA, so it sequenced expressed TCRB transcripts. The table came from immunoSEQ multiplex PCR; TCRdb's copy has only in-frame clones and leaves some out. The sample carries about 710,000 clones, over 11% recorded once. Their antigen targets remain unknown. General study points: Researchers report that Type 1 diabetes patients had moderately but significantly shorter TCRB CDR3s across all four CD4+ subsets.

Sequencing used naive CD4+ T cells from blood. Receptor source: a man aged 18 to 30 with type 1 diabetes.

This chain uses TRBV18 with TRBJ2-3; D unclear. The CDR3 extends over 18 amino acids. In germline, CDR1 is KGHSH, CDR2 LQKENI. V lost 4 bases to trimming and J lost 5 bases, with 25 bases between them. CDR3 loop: CASSLTGAPQTPQDTQYF. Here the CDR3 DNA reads TGTGCCAGCTCACTCACGGGTGCGCCCCAAACTCCACAAGATACGCAGTATTTT.

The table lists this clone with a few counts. CDR3 amino acids: CASSKGTSGLLWDTQYF. CDR3 DNA: TGCGCCAGCAGTAAGGGGACTAGCGGGCTGCTATGGGATACGCAGTATTTT. The gene calls are TRBV10-2 and TRBJ2-3, with 12 nucleotides matching TRBD2. This CDR3 region has 17 residues. Germline trimming cut 5 bases from V and 6 bases from J; bases unmatched to any gene: 12. Per the germline V gene, CDR1 is WSHSY and CDR2 is SAAADI.

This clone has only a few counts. Here the CDR3 reads CASSVQGPNEQFF. In DNA, the CDR3 is TGTGCCAGCAGCGTGCAGGGTCCCAATGAGCAGTTCTTC. This chain uses TRBV6-1 with TRBJ2-1; D is perhaps TRBD1 (5 bases). Germline V gene lookup returns CDR1 MNHNS and CDR2 SASEGT. The CDR3 runs 13 residues. Trimming took 6 bases from V and 6 from J, leaving 12 bases between them.

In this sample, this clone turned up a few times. This CDR3 is CASSLASRTNNEQFF. For the CDR3, the DNA is TGTGCCAGCAGCTTAGCCAGCCGGACCAACAATGAGCAGTTCTTC. The V and J genes are TRBV5-4 and TRBJ2-1, with D unresolved. This CDR3 has 15 residues. Germline V lookup: CDR1 SGHNT, CDR2 YYREEE (reference sequence). V was trimmed by 2 bases and J by 5 bases, leaving 14 bases between them. The whole variable domain, filled in from reference TRBV5-4 and TRBJ2-1, reads ETGVTQSPTHLIKTRGQQVTLRCSSQSGHNTVSWYQQALGQGPQFIFQYYREEENGRGNFPPRFSGLQFPNYSSELNVNALELDDSALYLCASSLASRTNNEQFFGPGTRLTVL.

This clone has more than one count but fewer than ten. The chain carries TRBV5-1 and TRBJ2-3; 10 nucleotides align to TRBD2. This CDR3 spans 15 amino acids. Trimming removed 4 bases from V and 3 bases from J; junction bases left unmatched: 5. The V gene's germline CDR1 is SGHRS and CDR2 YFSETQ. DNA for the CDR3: TGCGCCAGCAGCCGGAGCGGGAGGGAAACAGATACGCAGTATTTT. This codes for CASSRSGRETDTQYF.

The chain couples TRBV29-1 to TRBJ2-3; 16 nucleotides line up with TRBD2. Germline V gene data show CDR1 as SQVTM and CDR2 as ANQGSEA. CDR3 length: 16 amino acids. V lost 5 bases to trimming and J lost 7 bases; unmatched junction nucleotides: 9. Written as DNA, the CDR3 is TGCAGCGTTTCGACCGGGACTAGCGGGGGGGGATATACGCAGTATTTT. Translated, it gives CSVSTGTSGGGYTQYF.

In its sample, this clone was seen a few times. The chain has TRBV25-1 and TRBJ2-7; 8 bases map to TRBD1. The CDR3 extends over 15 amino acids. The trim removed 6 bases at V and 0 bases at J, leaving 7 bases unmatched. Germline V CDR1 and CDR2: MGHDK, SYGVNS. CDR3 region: CASSAGDRSSYEQYF. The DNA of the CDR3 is TGTGCCAGCAGCGCCGGGGACAGGAGCTCCTACGAGCAGTACTTC.

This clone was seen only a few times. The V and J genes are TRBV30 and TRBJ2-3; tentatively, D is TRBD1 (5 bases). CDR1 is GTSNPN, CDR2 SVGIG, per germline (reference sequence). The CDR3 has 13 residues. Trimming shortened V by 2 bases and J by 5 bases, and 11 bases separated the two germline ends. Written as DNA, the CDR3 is TGTGCCTGGAGTAATGGGGCGGTAGATACGCAGTATTTT. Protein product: CAWSNGAVDTQYF. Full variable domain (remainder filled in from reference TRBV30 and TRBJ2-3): SQTIHQWPATLVQPVGSPLSLECTVEGTSNPNLYWYRQAAGRGLQLLFYSVGIGQISSEVPQNLSASRPQDRQFILSSKKLLLSDSGFYLCAWSNGAVDTQYFGPGTRLTVL.

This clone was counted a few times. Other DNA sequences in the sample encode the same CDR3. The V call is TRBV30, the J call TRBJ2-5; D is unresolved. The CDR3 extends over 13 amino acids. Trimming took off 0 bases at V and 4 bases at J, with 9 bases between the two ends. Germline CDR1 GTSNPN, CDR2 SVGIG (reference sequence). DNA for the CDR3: TGTGCCTGGAGTGTGCTGGTGGGAGAGACCCAGTACTTC. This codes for CAWSVLVGETQYF. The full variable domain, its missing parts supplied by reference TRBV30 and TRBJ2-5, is SQTIHQWPATLVQPVGSPLSLECTVEGTSNPNLYWYRQAAGRGLQLLFYSVGIGQISSEVPQNLSASRPQDRQFILSSKKLLLSDSGFYLCAWSVLVGETQYFGPGTRLLVL.

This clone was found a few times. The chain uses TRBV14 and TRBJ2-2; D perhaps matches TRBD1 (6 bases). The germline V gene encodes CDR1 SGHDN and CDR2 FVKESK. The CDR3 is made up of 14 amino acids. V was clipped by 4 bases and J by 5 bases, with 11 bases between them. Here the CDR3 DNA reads TGTGCCAGCAGCCTTCGACAGGTTACCGGGGAGCTGTTTTTT. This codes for CASSLRQVTGELFF.

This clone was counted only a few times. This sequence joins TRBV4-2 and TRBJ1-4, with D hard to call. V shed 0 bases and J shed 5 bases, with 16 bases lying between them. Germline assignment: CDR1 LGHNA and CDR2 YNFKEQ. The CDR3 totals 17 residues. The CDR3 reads CASSQDGEAAGNEKLFF. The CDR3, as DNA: TGTGCCAGCAGCCAAGATGGAGAGGCAGCGGGCAATGAAAAACTGTTTTTT.

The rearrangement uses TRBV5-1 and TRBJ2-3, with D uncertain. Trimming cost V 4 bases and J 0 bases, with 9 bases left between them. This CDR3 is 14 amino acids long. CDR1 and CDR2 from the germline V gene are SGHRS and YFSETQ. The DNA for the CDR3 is TGCGCCAGCAGCGACGTAGGGAGCACAGATACGCAGTATTTT. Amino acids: CASSDVGSTDTQYF. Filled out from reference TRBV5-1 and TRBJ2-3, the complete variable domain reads KAGVTQTPRYLIKTRGQQVTLSCSPISGHRSVSWYQQTPGQGLQFLFEYFSETQRNKGNFPGRFSGRQFSNSRSEMNVSTLELGDSALYLCASSDVGSTDTQYFGPGTRLTVL.

Here the CDR3 reads CASSTDLGSYNEQFF. The CDR3, as DNA: TGTGCCAGCTCGACGGATCTTGGGTCCTACAATGAGCAGTTCTTC. The chain combines TRBV18 with TRBJ2-1; D remains unclear. There are 15 residues in the CDR3. Germline lookup yields CDR1 KGHSH and CDR2 LQKENI. V was cut by 6 bases and J by 1 base, with 13 bases left in between.

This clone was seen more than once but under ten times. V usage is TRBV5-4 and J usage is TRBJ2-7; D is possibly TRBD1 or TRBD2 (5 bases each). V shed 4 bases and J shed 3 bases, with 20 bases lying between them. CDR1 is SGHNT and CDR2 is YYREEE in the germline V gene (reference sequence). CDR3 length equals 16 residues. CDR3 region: CASSRSGTAKGYEQYF. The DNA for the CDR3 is TGTGCCAGCAGCCGCTCGGGGACGGCGAAGGGCTACGAGCAGTACTTC.

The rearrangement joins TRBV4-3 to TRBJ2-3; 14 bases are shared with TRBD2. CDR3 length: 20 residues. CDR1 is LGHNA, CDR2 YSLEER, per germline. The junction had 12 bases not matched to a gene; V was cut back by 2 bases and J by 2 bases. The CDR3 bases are TGCGCCAGCAGCCAACCAAGGACTAGCGGGGGGACCCAGTTCACAGATACGCAGTATTTT. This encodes CASSQPRTSGGTQFTDTQYF.

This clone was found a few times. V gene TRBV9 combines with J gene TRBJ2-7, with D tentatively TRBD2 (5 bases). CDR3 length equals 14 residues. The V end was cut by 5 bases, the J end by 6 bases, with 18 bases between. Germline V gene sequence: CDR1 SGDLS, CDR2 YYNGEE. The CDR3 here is CASSISSMLPEQYF. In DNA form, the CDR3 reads TGTGCCAGCAGTATCTCTAGCATGCTCCCCGAGCAGTACTTC.

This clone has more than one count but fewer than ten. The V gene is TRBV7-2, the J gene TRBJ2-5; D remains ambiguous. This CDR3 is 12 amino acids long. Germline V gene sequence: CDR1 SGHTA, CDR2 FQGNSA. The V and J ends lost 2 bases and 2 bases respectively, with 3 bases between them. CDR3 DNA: TGTGCCAGCAGCTTAACTCAAGAGACCCAGTACTTC. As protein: CASSLTQETQYF.

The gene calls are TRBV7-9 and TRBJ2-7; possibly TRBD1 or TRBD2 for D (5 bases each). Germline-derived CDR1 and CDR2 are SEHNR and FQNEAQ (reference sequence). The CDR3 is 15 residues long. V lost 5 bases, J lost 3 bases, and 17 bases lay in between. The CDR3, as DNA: TGTGCCAGCAGCATACGGGGAAGGGGAGACTACGAGCAGTACTTC. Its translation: CASSIRGRGDYEQYF.

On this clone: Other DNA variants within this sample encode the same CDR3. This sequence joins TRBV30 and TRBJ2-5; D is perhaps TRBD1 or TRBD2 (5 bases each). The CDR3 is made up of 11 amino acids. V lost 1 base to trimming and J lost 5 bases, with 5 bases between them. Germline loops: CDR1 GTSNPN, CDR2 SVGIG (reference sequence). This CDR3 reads CAWSGGETQYF. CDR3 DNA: TGTGCCTGGAGTGGGGGGGAGACCCAGTACTTC. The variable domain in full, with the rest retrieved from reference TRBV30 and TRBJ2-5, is SQTIHQWPATLVQPVGSPLSLECTVEGTSNPNLYWYRQAAGRGLQLLFYSVGIGQISSEVPQNLSASRPQDRQFILSSKKLLLSDSGFYLCAWSGGETQYFGPGTRLLVL.

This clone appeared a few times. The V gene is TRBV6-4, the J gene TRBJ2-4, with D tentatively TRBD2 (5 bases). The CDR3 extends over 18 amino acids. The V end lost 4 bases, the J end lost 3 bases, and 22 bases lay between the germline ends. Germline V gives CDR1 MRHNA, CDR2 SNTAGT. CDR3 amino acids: CASSAEFRRMGVKNIQYF. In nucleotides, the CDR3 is TGTGCCAGCAGTGCGGAGTTTAGGAGGATGGGCGTCAAAAACATTCAGTACTTC.

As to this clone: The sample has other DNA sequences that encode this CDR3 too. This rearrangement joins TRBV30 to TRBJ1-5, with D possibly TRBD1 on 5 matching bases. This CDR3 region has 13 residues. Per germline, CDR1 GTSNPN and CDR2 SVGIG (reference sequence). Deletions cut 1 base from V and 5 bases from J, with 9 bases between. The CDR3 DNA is TGTGCCTGGAGTGGTGGGGGGGATCAGCCCCAGCATTTT. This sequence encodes CAWSGGGDQPQHF.

The CDR3: CASRSGDSTGELFF. The CDR3 coding sequence is TGTGCCAGCAGGAGCGGGGACTCGACCGGGGAGCTGTTTTTT. The rearrangement uses TRBV28 and TRBJ2-2; TRBD2 matches at 7 bases. The CDR3 contains 14 residues. The V gene's germline CDR1 is MDHEN and CDR2 SYDVKM. V gave up 6 bases and J gave up 5 bases; unmatched junction bases: 6.

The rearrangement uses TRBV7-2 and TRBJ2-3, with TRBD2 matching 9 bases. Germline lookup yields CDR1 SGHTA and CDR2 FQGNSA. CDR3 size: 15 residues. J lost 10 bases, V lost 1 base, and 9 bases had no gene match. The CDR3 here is CASSLVLTSGYAQYF. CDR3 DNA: TGTGCCAGCAGCTTAGTTCTAACTAGCGGGTATGCGCAGTATTTT.

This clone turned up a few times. The CDR3 nucleotides read TGCAGCTCCTCCCGGGGGGAGACCCAGTACTTC. This codes for CSSSRGETQYF. The V gene is TRBV29-1, the J gene TRBJ2-5; tentatively, D is TRBD2 (6 bases). The CDR3 loop spans 11 amino acids. Germline V gene sequence: CDR1 SQVTM, CDR2 ANQGSEA. V shed 8 bases and J shed 5 bases, with 12 bases lying between them.

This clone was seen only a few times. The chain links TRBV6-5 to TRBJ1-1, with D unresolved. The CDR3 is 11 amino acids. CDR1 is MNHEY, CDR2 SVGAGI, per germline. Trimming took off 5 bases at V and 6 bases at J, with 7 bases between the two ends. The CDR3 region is CASSRESEAFF. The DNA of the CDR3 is TGTGCCAGCAGTCGGGAGTCTGAAGCTTTCTTT.

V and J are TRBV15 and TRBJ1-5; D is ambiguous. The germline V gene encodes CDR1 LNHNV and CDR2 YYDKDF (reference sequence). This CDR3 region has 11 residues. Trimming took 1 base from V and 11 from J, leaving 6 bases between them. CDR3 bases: TGTGCCACCAGCAGAGGGGAGGCCCAGCATTTT. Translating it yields CATSRGEAQHF.

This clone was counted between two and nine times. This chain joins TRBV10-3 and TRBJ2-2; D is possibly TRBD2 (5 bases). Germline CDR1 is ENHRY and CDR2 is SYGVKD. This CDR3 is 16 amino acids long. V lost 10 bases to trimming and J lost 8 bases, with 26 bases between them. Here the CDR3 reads CASRSAGELPSGELFF. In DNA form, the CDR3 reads TGTGCCAGCAGGTCCGCCGGGGAACTCCCTAGTGGGGAGCTGTTTTTT.

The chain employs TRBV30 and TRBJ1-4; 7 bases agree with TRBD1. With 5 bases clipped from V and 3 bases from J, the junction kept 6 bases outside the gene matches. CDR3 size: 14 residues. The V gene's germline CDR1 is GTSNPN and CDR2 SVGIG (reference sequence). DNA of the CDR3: TGTGCCTGGCAGAGGGGGCCGGCTAATGAAAAACTGTTTTTT. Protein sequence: CAWQRGPANEKLFF. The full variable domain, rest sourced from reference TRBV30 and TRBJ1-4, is SQTIHQWPATLVQPVGSPLSLECTVEGTSNPNLYWYRQAAGRGLQLLFYSVGIGQISSEVPQNLSASRPQDRQFILSSKKLLLSDSGFYLCAWQRGPANEKLFFGSGTQLSVL.

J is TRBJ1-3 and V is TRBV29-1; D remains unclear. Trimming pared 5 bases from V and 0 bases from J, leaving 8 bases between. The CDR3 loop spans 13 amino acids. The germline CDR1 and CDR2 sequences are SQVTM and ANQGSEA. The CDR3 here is CSVTRTSGNTIYF. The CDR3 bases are TGCAGCGTTACAAGGACCTCTGGAAACACCATATATTTT. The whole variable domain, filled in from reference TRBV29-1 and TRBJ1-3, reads SAVISQKPSRDICQRGTSLTIQCQVDSQVTMMFWYRQQPGQSLTLIATANQGSEATYESGFVIDKFPISRPNLTFSTLTVSNMSPEDSSIYLCSVTRTSGNTIYFGEGSWLTVV.

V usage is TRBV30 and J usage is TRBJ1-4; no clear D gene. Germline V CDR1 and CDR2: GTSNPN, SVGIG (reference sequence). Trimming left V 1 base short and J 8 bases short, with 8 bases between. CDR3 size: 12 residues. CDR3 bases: TGTGCCTGGAGTGAGGCGGTAGAAAAACTGTTTTTT. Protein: CAWSEAVEKLFF.